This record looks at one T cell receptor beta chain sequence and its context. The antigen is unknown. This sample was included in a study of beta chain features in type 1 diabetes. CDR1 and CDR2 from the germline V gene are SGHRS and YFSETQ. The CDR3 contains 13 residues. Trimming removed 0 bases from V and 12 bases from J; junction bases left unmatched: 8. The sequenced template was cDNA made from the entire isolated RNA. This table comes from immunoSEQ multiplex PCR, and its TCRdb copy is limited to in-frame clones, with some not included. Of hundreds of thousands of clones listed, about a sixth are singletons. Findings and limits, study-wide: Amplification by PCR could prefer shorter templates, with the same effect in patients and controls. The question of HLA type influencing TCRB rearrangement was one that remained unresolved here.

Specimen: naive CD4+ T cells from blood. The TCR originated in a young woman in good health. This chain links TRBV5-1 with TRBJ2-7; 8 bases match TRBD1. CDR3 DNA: TGCGCCAGCAGCTTGGACGGACAGGGTACACCGTACTTC. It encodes CASSLDGQGTPYF.